These 30 T cell receptor beta chains came from one sample sequenced in a study of T cells in Graves' hyperthyroidism and ophthalmopathy. RNA transcripts provided the source from which TCR beta CDR3 regions were amplified. First-round RT-PCR of the TCR CDR3 relied on the HTBI primer set. TCRdb reanalysed the multiplex PCR reads using MiXCR and keeps one entry per CDR3 protein. The sample lists roughly 300,000 distinct CDR3 sequences, 11% to 15% occurring once. Sequenced material: blood. The receptors stem from a woman in her twenties or thirties with Graves' hyperthyroidism.

This clonotype was observed many times. This chain links TRBV28 with TRBJ2-2, with D perhaps matching TRBD1 (5 bases). This CDR3 contains 18 residues. The V gene lost 6 bases and the J gene lost 1 base, with 21 bases spanning the gap. CDR1 is MDHEN, CDR2 SYDVKM, per germline. CDR3 DNA sequence: TGTGCCAGCAGCCCACTGGGGCAGGCGAACAAGAACACCGGGGAGCTGTTTTTT. Residues: CASSPLGQANKNTGELFF.

The table lists this clonotype with a few counts. The rearrangement uses TRBV6-5 and TRBJ1-6; 7 nucleotides line up with TRBD1. CDR1 and CDR2 (germline): MNHEY, SVGAGI. The length of the CDR3 is 16 residues. The V segment lost 2 bases and the J segment 7 bases; nucleotides outside the gene matches: 8. The CDR3 here is CASSYEQGQQNSPLHF. The CDR3 coding sequence is TGTGCCAGCAGTTACGAACAGGGACAGCAGAATTCACCCCTCCACTTT.

The chain joins TRBV28 to TRBJ2-2; 9 bases are shared with TRBD2. Unmatched junction bases numbered 9, after V lost 2 bases and J lost 5 bases. This CDR3 is built from 17 residues. Germline loops: CDR1 MDHEN, CDR2 SYDVKM. CDR3: CASSLAGGLIGTGELFF. Here the CDR3 DNA reads TGTGCCAGCAGTTTAGCGGGAGGGCTGATTGGAACCGGGGAGCTGTTTTTT.

The table lists this clonotype with a few counts. The chain recombines TRBV6-1 with TRBJ1-2, with 8 positions matching TRBD1. The junction had 7 bases not matched to a gene; V was cut back by 2 bases and J by 2 bases. CDR3 length: 16 amino acids. CDR1 and CDR2 from the germline V gene are MNHNS and SASEGT. The CDR3 DNA is TGTGCCAGCAGTGAATGGGGGACAGGCACGAACTATGGCTACACCTTC. Translated: CASSEWGTGTNYGYTF.

Ten or more counts support this clonotype. The J gene is TRBJ2-3, the V gene TRBV27; the D is unclear. The V end was cut by 2 bases, the J end by 3 bases, with 9 bases between. This CDR3 contains 14 residues. Germline loops: CDR1 MNHEY, CDR2 SMNVEV (reference sequence). CDR3 protein: CASSLAGPTDTQYF. As DNA, the CDR3 is TGTGCCAGCAGTTTAGCCGGACCGACAGATACGCAGTATTTT.

The chain recombines TRBV11-2 with TRBJ2-1; weak D call: TRBD2 (6 bases). Germline CDR1 reads SGHAT; CDR2 reads FQNNGV. CDR3 size: 15 residues. Trimming left V 1 base short and J 7 bases short, with 14 bases between. The CDR3 DNA reads as TGTGCCAGCAGCTTAGCCTTAAGCGGGCGGAATGAGCAGTTCTTC. This codes for CASSLALSGRNEQFF.

This clonotype was observed at least ten times. The chain is built from TRBV2 and TRBJ2-1, with D possibly being TRBD2 (5 bases). V dropped 5 bases and J dropped 5 bases, with 13 bases sitting between them. CDR1 and CDR2 from the germline V gene are SNHLY and FYNNEI. The CDR3 sequence is 14 residues long. CDR3 in amino acids: CASSMEAADNEQFF. The CDR3 nucleotides read TGTGCCAGCAGTATGGAAGCAGCGGACAATGAGCAGTTCTTC.

The chain carries TRBV5-1 and TRBJ2-3; the D gene is possibly TRBD1 (6 bases). Per germline, CDR1 SGHRS and CDR2 YFSETQ. The length of the CDR3 is 14 residues. The germline V and J ends were trimmed by 2 bases and 6 bases, with 13 bases remaining between them. CDR3 sequence reads: CASSFRGRDDTQYF. CDR3 bases: TGCGCCAGCAGCTTCAGGGGCCGCGATGATACGCAGTATTTT. The full variable domain, rest sourced from reference TRBV5-1 and TRBJ2-3, is KAGVTQTPRYLIKTRGQQVTLSCSPISGHRSVSWYQQTPGQGLQFLFEYFSETQRNKGNFPGRFSGRQFSNSRSEMNVSTLELGDSALYLCASSFRGRDDTQYFGPGTRLTVL.

This clonotype was counted many times. The chain joins TRBV28 to TRBJ2-1; TRBD2 matches at 8 bases. V shed 2 bases and J 2 bases; nucleotides not matched to a gene: 2. The CDR3 is made up of 15 amino acids. Germline assignment: CDR1 MDHEN and CDR2 SYDVKM. The CDR3 is CASSLGLAPYNEQFF. For the CDR3, the DNA is TGTGCCAGCAGTTTAGGACTAGCTCCCTACAATGAGCAGTTCTTC.

This clonotype was seen a few times. J is TRBJ2-3 and V is TRBV20-1, with TRBD2 matching 14 bases. J lost 6 bases, V lost 8 bases, and 10 bases had no gene match. Germline V gene sequence: CDR1 DFQATT, CDR2 SNEGSKA (reference sequence). The CDR3 loop spans 15 amino acids. The CDR3 nucleotides read TGCAGTTTCCCGGGACTAGCGGGAGAGGGGGATACGCAGTATTTT. It is translated as CSFPGLAGEGDTQYF.

This chain connects TRBV30 to TRBJ1-1; no definite D call. From germline, CDR1 is GTSNPN and CDR2 SVGIG (reference sequence). V dropped 1 base and J dropped 0 bases, with 6 bases sitting between them. The CDR3 is made up of 13 amino acids. CDR3 residues: CAWSGRLNTEAFF. CDR3 bases: TGTGCCTGGAGTGGGCGATTGAACACTGAAGCTTTCTTT.

This clonotype showed up many times. The chain is built from TRBV7-2 and TRBJ1-6; D not resolved. This CDR3 contains 16 residues. Germline CDR1 SGHTA, CDR2 FQGNSA. The germline V and J ends were trimmed by 2 bases and 0 bases, with 8 bases remaining between them. This chain's CDR3 is CASSLLVSSYNSPLHF. DNA of the CDR3: TGTGCCAGCAGCTTATTAGTCAGCTCCTATAATTCACCCCTCCACTTT.

The rearrangement links TRBV5-5 to TRBJ1-2; D not certain. With 6 bases removed from V and 6 bases from J, the gap between germline ends came to 6 bases. CDR3 size: 10 residues. Germline V gene lookup returns CDR1 SGHKS and CDR2 YYEKEE (reference sequence). The CDR3 here is CASNTDGYTF. The CDR3 nucleotides are TGTGCCAGCAACACCGATGGCTACACCTTC.

This clonotype has a count of ten or more. This chain connects TRBV2 to TRBJ2-3; TRBD2 aligns across 8 bases. V was clipped by 6 bases and J by 1 base; unmatched bases: 0. The CDR3 extends over 13 amino acids. Germline V gene sequence: CDR1 SNHLY, CDR2 FYNNEI. CDR3 coding DNA: TGTGCCAGCAGGACTAGCGGCACAGATACGCAGTATTTT. As protein: CASRTSGTDTQYF.

This clonotype was seen repeatedly, ten times or more. The chain employs TRBV6-5 and TRBJ2-7; TRBD2 matches at 7 bases. V lost 1 base to trimming and J lost 0 bases; unmatched junction nucleotides: 9. Germline CDR1 reads MNHEY; CDR2 reads SVGAGI. The CDR3 loop spans 17 amino acids. The CDR3 spells CASSYFPRAGVSYEQYF. The CDR3 DNA reads as TGTGCCAGCAGTTACTTCCCTAGGGCGGGGGTCTCCTACGAGCAGTACTTC.

The sample holds a few counts of this clonotype. The V and J genes are TRBV19 and TRBJ2-1; possible D gene TRBD2, 6 bases. CDR1 is LNHDA and CDR2 is SQIVND in the germline V gene (reference sequence). Between the trimmed V and J ends, which lost 1 base and 6 bases, there was a span of 13 bases. This CDR3 contains 15 residues. In DNA, the CDR3 is TGTGCCAGTAGTATAGTAGCGGAGGCGGGCAATGAGCAGTTCTTC. This codes for CASSIVAEAGNEQFF.

At least ten counts were recorded for this clonotype. J is TRBJ1-2 and V is TRBV28; no firm D call. Germline CDR1 reads MDHEN; CDR2 reads SYDVKM. The length of the CDR3 is 15 residues. V was clipped by 2 bases and J by 1 base, with 11 bases between them. The CDR3 is CASSLSGNLNYGYTF. CDR3 DNA: TGTGCCAGCAGTTTAAGCGGAAACCTTAACTATGGCTACACCTTC.

For the CDR3, the DNA is TGTGCCAGCAGTTCGGGTGGGGGGGCAGATACGCAGTATTTT. This codes for CASSSGGGADTQYF. V gene TRBV28 combines with J gene TRBJ2-3, with 7 bases fitting TRBD2. Germline V gene sequence: CDR1 MDHEN, CDR2 SYDVKM. The junction had 5 bases not matched to a gene; V was cut back by 4 bases and J by 4 bases. The CDR3 has 14 residues.

This clonotype has more than one count but fewer than ten. The chain has TRBV3-1 and TRBJ2-5; D may correspond to TRBD1 or TRBD2 (5 bases each). CDR3 length: 14 amino acids. Germline V gene lookup returns CDR1 LGHDT and CDR2 YNNKEL (reference sequence). Trimming cost V 2 bases and J 5 bases, with 12 bases left between them. The CDR3 coding sequence is TGTGCCAGCAGCCAAAGAGGGGCCGGGGAGACCCAGTACTTC. Residues: CASSQRGAGETQYF.

At least ten counts were recorded for this clonotype. This chain links TRBV20-1 with TRBJ2-7; 7 bases align to TRBD2. The CDR3 totals 15 residues. CDR1 DFQATT and CDR2 SNEGSKA come from the germline V gene (reference sequence). The V and J ends lost 5 bases and 6 bases, in that order; junction bases with no gene match: 16. CDR3: CSALNGGGGGPEQYF. The CDR3 DNA sequence: TGCAGTGCTTTAAATGGCGGGGGAGGAGGACCCGAGCAGTACTTC.

This chain connects TRBV20-1 to TRBJ2-7; D not resolved. From germline, CDR1 is DFQATT and CDR2 SNEGSKA (reference sequence). The CDR3 consists of 14 residues. The V end lost 3 bases, the J end lost 4 bases, and 16 bases lay between the germline ends. CDR3 coding DNA: TGCAGTGCTAGCCCCTCGTCTTCAGATTACGAGCAGTACTTC. Amino acids: CSASPSSSDYEQYF.

This chain connects TRBV9 to TRBJ2-2; 7 nucleotides match TRBD2. Germline-derived CDR1 and CDR2 are SGDLS and YYNGEE. This CDR3 has 17 residues. Trimming removed 3 bases from V and 4 bases from J; junction bases left unmatched: 12. The CDR3 loop reads CASSARDVGEGTGELFF. In DNA, the CDR3 is TGTGCCAGCAGCGCGAGGGACGTAGGGGAGGGCACCGGGGAGCTGTTTTTT.

This clonotype was recorded many times. The chain couples TRBV19 to TRBJ1-1, with D unclear. CDR3 length equals 13 residues. Between the trimmed V and J ends, which lost 3 bases and 0 bases, there was a span of 5 bases. Germline V gene lookup returns CDR1 LNHDA and CDR2 SQIVND (reference sequence). CDR3 in amino acids: CASSISVNTEAFF. The CDR3, as DNA: TGTGCCAGTAGTATTTCGGTGAACACTGAAGCTTTCTTT. The complete variable domain, with remaining parts taken from reference TRBV19 and TRBJ1-1, reads DGGITQSPKYLFRKEGQNVTLSCEQNLNHDAMYWYRQDPGQGLRLIYYSQIVNDFQKGDIAEGYSVSREKKESFPLTVTSAQKNPTAFYLCASSISVNTEAFFGQGTRLTVV.

This clonotype was seen ten or more times. This chain joins TRBV27 and TRBJ2-7; 8 bases are a match to TRBD2. From germline, CDR1 is MNHEY and CDR2 SMNVEV (reference sequence). With 3 bases clipped from V and 2 bases from J, the junction kept 18 bases outside the gene matches. CDR3 length: 19 amino acids. CDR3 amino acids: CASSFSGLEAPPLPYEQYF. The CDR3 region has the DNA TGTGCCAGCAGTTTCTCGGGACTAGAGGCGCCGCCCTTGCCCTACGAGCAGTACTTC.

At least ten counts were recorded for this clonotype. CDR3 loop: CASSYRPGRPGGELFF. The DNA of the CDR3 is TGTGCCAGCAGTTATAGGCCAGGCCGCCCGGGCGGGGAGCTGTTTTTT. The chain has TRBV7-9 and TRBJ2-2; D is undetermined. Trimming pared 6 bases from V and 7 bases from J, leaving 21 bases between. Germline V CDR1 and CDR2: SEHNR, FQNEAQ (reference sequence). This CDR3 contains 16 residues.

This clonotype has a handful of counts. The chain carries TRBV28 and TRBJ2-1; D is unclear. Germline V lookup: CDR1 MDHEN, CDR2 SYDVKM. This CDR3 is built from 12 residues. Trimming removed 3 bases from V and 7 bases from J, with 7 bases in between. The DNA of the CDR3 is TGTGCCAGCAGTTTTGGCATTAATGAGCAGTTCTTC. Amino acids: CASSFGINEQFF.

The gene calls are TRBV6-1 and TRBJ1-4; D gene unclear. Germline assignment: CDR1 MNHNS and CDR2 SASEGT. The V end lost 10 bases, the J end lost 1 base, and 10 bases lay between the germline ends. The CDR3 has 13 residues. The CDR3 loop reads CATSMGTNEKLFF. In DNA form, the CDR3 reads TGTGCCACCTCGATGGGAACTAATGAAAAACTGTTTTTT.

This clonotype showed up many times. The chain carries TRBV11-2 and TRBJ2-1; D may correspond to TRBD1 or TRBD2 (5 bases each). The V and J ends lost 3 bases and 5 bases respectively, with 17 bases between them. The length of the CDR3 is 16 residues. Looked up from germline, CDR1 is SGHAT and CDR2 is FQNNGV. CDR3 sequence reads: CASSFDRGRANNEQFF. The CDR3 region has the DNA TGTGCCAGCAGCTTCGACCGGGGCAGGGCTAACAATGAGCAGTTCTTC.

The chain carries TRBV10-3 and TRBJ2-1; no clear D gene. V lost 2 bases and J lost 0, with 14 bases in between. The germline CDR1 and CDR2 sequences are ENHRY and SYGVKD. This CDR3 is 17 amino acids long. This CDR3 reads CAISETADRSSYNEQFF. CDR3 sequence (DNA): TGTGCCATCAGTGAGACCGCCGACCGCAGCTCCTACAATGAGCAGTTCTTC.

Many counts were recorded for this clonotype. The chain has TRBV12-3 or TRBV12-4 and TRBJ2-1; maybe TRBD2 (5 bases). The CDR3 totals 13 residues. V was clipped by 3 bases and J by 8 bases, with 11 bases between them. The CDR3 reads CASSFVGSDEQFF. CDR3 DNA: TGTGCCAGCAGTTTTGTAGGTAGCGATGAGCAGTTCTTC.